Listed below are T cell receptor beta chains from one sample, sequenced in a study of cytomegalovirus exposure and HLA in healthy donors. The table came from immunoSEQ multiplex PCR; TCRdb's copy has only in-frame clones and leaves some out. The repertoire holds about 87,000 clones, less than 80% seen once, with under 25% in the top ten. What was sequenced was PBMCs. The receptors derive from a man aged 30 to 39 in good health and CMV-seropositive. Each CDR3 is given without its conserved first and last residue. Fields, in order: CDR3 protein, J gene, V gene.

CDR3 protein: ASSLGGEKQY
J gene: TRBJ2-7
V gene: TRBV7-9

CDR3 protein: ASSSRGAEAF
J gene: TRBJ1-1
V gene: TRBV7-9

CDR3 protein: ATLHPSRGLSYEQY
J gene: TRBJ2-7
V gene: TRBV6-6

CDR3 protein: AISDGQIFYNEQF
J gene: TRBJ2-1
V gene: TRBV10-3

CDR3 protein: ASSQHQGAGEAF
J gene: TRBJ1-1
V gene: TRBV11-2

CDR3 protein: ASSSPVGDKNIQY
J gene: TRBJ2-4
V gene: TRBV5-6

CDR3 protein: ASSQTTLISDQPQH
J gene: TRBJ1-5
V gene: TRBV28

CDR3 protein: ASSLLRETQY
J gene: TRBJ2-5
V gene: TRBV13

CDR3 protein: ASSAALDTGFSGNTIY
J gene: TRBJ1-3
V gene: TRBV9

CDR3 protein: ASSFGSYEQY
J gene: TRBJ2-7
V gene: TRBV28